What follows are 19 T cell receptor beta chains derived from one specimen sequenced in a study of CXCR3-negative and CXCR3-positive naive CD8 T cells. The study, taken as a whole, reports: CXCR3-expressing naive cells carried TRB CDR3s more hydrophobic than those of CXCR3-negative naive cells.

No antigens are known for them. All TRB cDNA libraries came from 5' RACE performed with UMI labels. For each CDR3 protein, TCRdb gives one entry from its re-call of the 5' RACE reads, without DNA. This sample contains approximately 100,000 distinct CDR3 sequences. The specimen was naive CXCR3+ CD8+ T cells from blood. Regarding subset: CD45RO-CCR7+CD27+CD95- naive CD8+ T cells expressing CXCR3 (TNR3+). Receptor source: a human donor in good health. Some clones in this sample may be carry-over from other donors' samples.

The chain uses TRBV29-1 and TRBJ2-3; absent DNA, TCRdb's TRBD1 call cannot be checked. The CDR3 covers 11 residues. Germline V gives CDR1 SQVTM, CDR2 ANQGSEA. The CDR3 protein is CSVPPIDTQYF.

The chain joins TRBV29-1 to TRBJ2-2; the D call from TCRdb, TRBD2, cannot be confirmed without DNA. Germline V gene data show CDR1 as SQVTM and CDR2 as ANQGSEA. The CDR3 contains 15 residues. CDR3 amino acids: CSVVYGGLNTGELFF.

The V and J genes are TRBV7-2 and TRBJ2-3; TCRdb picks TRBD1, but there is no DNA to check that call. The germline CDR1 and CDR2 sequences are SGHTA and FQGNSA. This CDR3 contains 17 residues. CDR3 residues: CASSLATSGGPQNTQYF.

This CDR3 reads CASSGWVTGELFF. This sequence joins TRBV14 and TRBJ2-2. CDR1 SGHDN and CDR2 FVKESK come from the germline V gene. The length of the CDR3 is 13 residues. Using reference TRBV14 and TRBJ2-2 for the parts outside the CDR3, the full variable domain is EAGVTQFPSHSVIEKGQTVTLRCDPISGHDNLYWYRRVMGKEIKFLLHFVKESKQDESGMPNNRFLAERTGGTYSTLKVQPAELEDSGVYFCASSGWVTGELFFGEGSRLTVL.

The chain is built from TRBV29-1 and TRBJ2-1; absent DNA, TCRdb's TRBD2 call cannot be checked. Germline values: CDR1 SQVTM, CDR2 ANQGSEA. This CDR3 region has 15 residues. CDR3 protein: CSTETSGGTYNEQFF.

This sequence joins TRBV28 and TRBJ2-5; TCRdb's D call of TRBD2 is untestable without DNA. Germline V gives CDR1 MDHEN, CDR2 SYDVKM. This CDR3 is built from 15 residues. The CDR3 is CASTDGAGLRQTQYF.

The chain links TRBV10-3 to TRBJ2-3; checking the TCRdb D call of TRBD2 is not possible without DNA. CDR1 is ENHRY and CDR2 is SYGVKD in the germline V gene. CDR3 length: 16 residues. The CDR3 is CAISAASGSVTDTQYF.

The chain recombines TRBV12-3 or TRBV12-4 with TRBJ1-1. The CDR3 has 15 amino acids. The CDR3 is CASSLGASGNTEAFF.

The rearrangement uses TRBV4-3 and TRBJ2-5; the TCRdb D gene call, TRBD1, has no DNA to confirm it. The CDR3 sequence is 16 residues long. Germline CDR1 reads LGHNA; CDR2 reads YSLEER. This chain's CDR3 is CASSQEYRGFGETQYF.

The chain couples TRBV29-1 to TRBJ2-2. There are 13 residues in the CDR3. The V gene's germline CDR1 is SQVTM and CDR2 ANQGSEA. Here the CDR3 reads CSVERPNAGELFF.

CDR3 sequence reads: CASSQYGAREQFF. The chain has TRBV14 and TRBJ2-1; there is no DNA to check the TCRdb D call of TRBD1. The CDR3 length is 13 residues. The V gene's germline CDR1 is SGHDN and CDR2 FVKESK.

This sequence joins TRBV6-2 or TRBV6-3 and TRBJ2-7; TCRdb's assignment of TRBD2 cannot be checked, as there is no DNA. The CDR3 has 15 amino acids. Germline-derived CDR1 and CDR2 are MNHEY and SVGEGT. This CDR3 reads CASSSQLAGAYEQYF.

The V call is TRBV5-1, the J call TRBJ2-5; TCRdb selects TRBD1, and the lack of DNA leaves this call unchecked. This CDR3 contains 15 residues. Germline CDR1 reads SGHRS; CDR2 reads YFSETQ. The chain's CDR3 is CASSLEGGRQETQYF.

V gene TRBV28 combines with J gene TRBJ2-3; lacking DNA, the TRBD1 call made by TCRdb goes unchecked. Germline CDR1 is MDHEN and CDR2 is SYDVKM. The CDR3 sequence is 14 residues long. CDR3 amino acids: CASSRPGQGNTQYF.

V is TRBV29-1 and J is TRBJ2-1; without DNA, the TCRdb call of TRBD1 cannot be checked. The CDR3 extends over 18 amino acids. Germline assignment: CDR1 SQVTM and CDR2 ANQGSEA. Here the CDR3 reads CSAFPGGPNGTEYNEQFF.

The chain has TRBV10-3 and TRBJ2-3; TCRdb's D gene call, TRBD2, goes unchecked for lack of DNA. Germline loops: CDR1 ENHRY, CDR2 SYGVKD. The CDR3 covers 18 residues. The CDR3 loop is CAISESRGLAGDTDTQYF.

The chain carries TRBV29-1 and TRBJ2-2; there is no DNA to check the TCRdb D call of TRBD1. This CDR3 region has 12 residues. Germline V CDR1 and CDR2: SQVTM, ANQGSEA. The CDR3 loop reads CSVKGGAGELFF.

The gene calls are TRBV7-7 and TRBJ1-4; TCRdb's D call, TRBD1, is unchecked because there is no DNA. Germline loops: CDR1 SSHAT, CDR2 FNYEAQ (reference sequence). The CDR3 consists of 15 residues. CDR3 amino acids: CASSLDRAAGEKLFF.

The gene calls are TRBV12-5 and TRBJ2-7; TCRdb indicates TRBD1, and absent DNA this call remains unverified. Germline V gene sequence: CDR1 LGHNT, CDR2 FRNRAP. This CDR3 comprises 15 residues. CDR3 in amino acids: CASGSRDSNSYEQYF.